The next 20 T cell receptor beta chains were all read from a single sample in a study of cytomegalovirus exposure and HLA in healthy donors. PCR employed 60 Vbeta and 13 Jbeta primers. Libraries were prepared by immunoSEQ multiplex PCR; TCRdb keeps only in-frame clonotypes and omits some of them. The table lists 150,000 to 200,000 clones, 60% to 80% of them singletons. Sample: PBMCs. These receptor sequences come from a man in his forties in good health and CMV-seropositive.

This clone showed up just a few times. The genes are TRBV5-4 and TRBJ1-2, with a tentative D call TRBD1 (6 bases). The CDR3 length is 14 residues. V was trimmed by 1 base and J by 5 bases, leaving 12 bases between them. Germline-derived CDR1 and CDR2 are SGHNT and YYREEE (reference sequence). In DNA, the CDR3 is TGTGCCAGCAGCTTGAGGGACACCCCTTATGGCTACACCTTC. This gives the protein CASSLRDTPYGYTF.

This chain uses TRBV7-2 with TRBJ2-2; TRBD2 agrees at 13 bases. CDR1 SGHTA and CDR2 FQGNSA come from the germline V gene. The CDR3 runs 18 residues. V trimming: 7 bases; J trimming: 4 bases; junction bases outside the gene matches: 12. CDR3 sequence: CASNLNRLAGGFTGELFF. CDR3 sequence (DNA): TGTGCCAGCAACCTCAACCGACTAGCGGGAGGTTTCACCGGGGAGCTGTTTTTT.

This chain links TRBV30 with TRBJ1-5, with D unresolved. Germline V CDR1 and CDR2: GTSNPN, SVGIG (reference sequence). V lost 3 bases, J lost 0 bases, and 15 bases lay in between. This CDR3 spans 16 amino acids. This chain's CDR3 is CAWRDFRSNSNQPQHF. The CDR3 DNA is TGTGCCTGGAGGGATTTCAGGTCTAATAGCAATCAGCCCCAGCATTTT.

The V and J genes are TRBV5-1 and TRBJ2-7; a possible D gene is TRBD2 (7 bases). The CDR3 spans 15 residues. Germline V CDR1 and CDR2: SGHRS, YFSETQ. Trimming pared 4 bases from V and 0 bases from J, leaving 14 bases between. The chain's CDR3 is CASSTPGGRSYEQYF. The CDR3 region has the DNA TGCGCCAGCAGCACGCCCGGGGGGCGCTCCTACGAGCAGTACTTC.

This rearrangement joins TRBV28 to TRBJ2-7; TRBD2 aligns across 9 bases. This CDR3 comprises 18 residues. The V segment lost 7 bases and the J segment 5 bases; nucleotides outside the gene matches: 21. Looked up from germline, CDR1 is MDHEN and CDR2 is SYDVKM. This chain's CDR3 is CASTSGGAGGPLLHEQYF. CDR3 nucleotides: TGTGCCAGCACTTCAGGGGGTGCGGGAGGGCCCCTGTTGCACGAGCAGTACTTC.

The V and J genes are TRBV6-6 and TRBJ2-1, with 12 bases that match TRBD2. Germline V gene data show CDR1 as MNHNY and CDR2 as SVGAGI (reference sequence). The CDR3 consists of 14 residues. After removal of 7 bases from V and 4 bases from J, the junction contained 2 bases not matched to a gene. The CDR3 sequence is CASIGLAGYNEQFF. The CDR3 DNA sequence: TGTGCCAGCATCGGACTAGCGGGATACAATGAGCAGTTCTTC.

The genes are TRBV6-5 and TRBJ1-1; TRBD1 is a possible D gene (5 bases). The CDR3 consists of 12 residues. V lost 8 bases to trimming and J lost 5 bases, with 12 bases between them. CDR1 is MNHEY, CDR2 SVGAGI, per germline. This chain's CDR3 is CASQGRETEAFF. Written as DNA, the CDR3 is TGTGCCAGCCAGGGTCGTGAAACTGAAGCTTTCTTT.

CDR3 coding DNA: TGTGCCAGCAGTGAGGGACTAAGAGTTTATGGCTACACCTTC. Protein: CASSEGLRVYGYTF. The V call is TRBV2, the J call TRBJ1-2, with D possibly matching TRBD1 (5 bases). The CDR3 sequence is 14 residues long. Germline V lookup: CDR1 SNHLY, CDR2 FYNNEI. V was clipped by 3 bases and J by 5 bases, with 13 bases between them.

CDR3 in amino acids: CASSFVPTDTQYF. The CDR3 nucleotides are TGTGCCAGCAGCTTCGTCCCCACAGATACGCAGTATTTT. The rearrangement joins TRBV7-9 to TRBJ2-3, with D hard to call. Trimming took off 3 bases at V and 2 bases at J, with 6 bases between the two ends. The length of the CDR3 is 13 residues. CDR1 and CDR2 (germline): SEHNR, FQNEAQ (reference sequence).

The chain combines TRBV7-9 with TRBJ2-2; D is undetermined. Germline V gene lookup returns CDR1 SEHNR and CDR2 FQNEAQ (reference sequence). The CDR3 length is 13 residues. Trimming left V 8 bases short and J 1 base short, with 8 bases between. The DNA of the CDR3 is TGTGCCAGCCGCCCGAGGAACACCGGGGAGCTGTTTTTT. Its protein is CASRPRNTGELFF.

This clone was recorded once. The chain has TRBV5-4 and TRBJ1-2, with 7 bases that match TRBD1. The trim removed 4 bases at V and 4 bases at J, leaving 7 bases unmatched. This CDR3 contains 14 residues. Germline CDR1 is SGHNT and CDR2 is YYREEE (reference sequence). Written as DNA, the CDR3 is TGTGCCAGCAGCCTTGACAGGGCCGGCTATGGCTACACCTTC. As protein: CASSLDRAGYGYTF.

This clone has a handful of counts. The chain is built from TRBV5-1 and TRBJ2-1, with D possibly being TRBD2 (5 bases). The V end was cut by 3 bases, the J end by 0 bases, with 16 bases between. The CDR3 loop spans 17 amino acids. Germline V lookup: CDR1 SGHRS, CDR2 YFSETQ. CDR3 DNA: TGCGCCAGCAGCTGGAAAGCGGACGGAAGCTCCTACAATGAGCAGTTCTTC. Translating gives CASSWKADGSSYNEQFF. The full variable domain, completed using reference TRBV5-1 and TRBJ2-1, is KAGVTQTPRYLIKTRGQQVTLSCSPISGHRSVSWYQQTPGQGLQFLFEYFSETQRNKGNFPGRFSGRQFSNSRSEMNVSTLELGDSALYLCASSWKADGSSYNEQFFGPGTRLTVL.

The chain joins TRBV28 to TRBJ2-7; D remains unclear. V dropped 3 bases and J dropped 2 bases, with 11 bases sitting between them. Germline lookup yields CDR1 MDHEN and CDR2 SYDVKM. The CDR3 length is 14 residues. For the CDR3, the DNA is TGTGCCAGCAGTTTTCGTCTCGCGACCTACGAGCAGTACTTC. It yields the protein CASSFRLATYEQYF.

This clone was recorded only once. The gene calls are TRBV19 and TRBJ1-5; TRBD1 is a possible D gene (6 bases). From germline, CDR1 is LNHDA and CDR2 SQIVND (reference sequence). Trimming shortened V by 5 bases and J by 7 bases, and 12 bases separated the two germline ends. This CDR3 is built from 13 residues. CDR3 DNA: TGTGCCAGTAGTGCTCAGGGGATCCAGCCCCAGCATTTT. Translating gives CASSAQGIQPQHF.

V usage is TRBV5-4 and J usage is TRBJ2-3, with 7 bases aligning to TRBD1. This CDR3 has 14 amino acids. Losses at the gene ends were 4 bases for V and 2 bases for J; bases not matched to a gene: 4. Germline lookup yields CDR1 SGHNT and CDR2 YYREEE (reference sequence). CDR3 DNA: TGTGCCAGCAGCGACAGGGTACTCACAGATACGCAGTATTTT. Protein: CASSDRVLTDTQYF.

V and J are TRBV10-1 and TRBJ1-1; 8 bases are shared with TRBD1. Germline assignment: CDR1 WNHNN and CDR2 SYGVQD (reference sequence). V shed 2 bases, J shed 0 bases, and the junction held 11 bases outside the gene matches. The CDR3 spans 18 residues. The CDR3 reads CASSEGRSRGRMNTEAFF. The CDR3 bases are TGCGCCAGCAGTGAGGGTCGGAGCAGGGGGCGGATGAACACTGAAGCTTTCTTT.

The rearrangement uses TRBV2 and TRBJ2-5, with D perhaps matching TRBD2 (6 bases). V lost 4 bases, J lost 5 bases, and 17 bases lay in between. Germline lookup yields CDR1 SNHLY and CDR2 FYNNEI. The CDR3 length is 15 residues. DNA of the CDR3: TGTGCCAGCAGTGGGTACCTTGCGGGACCGGAGACCCAGTACTTC. Translation gives CASSGYLAGPETQYF.

J is TRBJ1-2 and V is TRBV7-8; perhaps TRBD1 as D (5 bases). The V and J ends lost 4 bases and 6 bases respectively, with 18 bases between them. Germline-derived CDR1 and CDR2 are SGHVS and FQNEAQ. The CDR3 sequence is 15 residues long. The CDR3 coding sequence is TGTGCCAGCAGCTCTACCCACCGCGACAGCAATGGCTACACCTTC. It encodes CASSSTHRDSNGYTF. Complete variable domain (other parts from reference TRBV7-8 and TRBJ1-2): GAGVSQSPRYKVAKRGQDVALRCDPISGHVSLFWYQQALGQGPEFLTYFQNEAQLDKSGLPSDRFFAERPEGSVSTLKIQRTQQEDSAVYLCASSSTHRDSNGYTFGSGTRLTVV.

This clone has only a few counts. The chain links TRBV18 to TRBJ1-4, with a tentative D call TRBD1 (5 bases). The CDR3 runs to 15 residues. Looked up from germline, CDR1 is KGHSH and CDR2 is LQKENI. V lost 6 bases to trimming and J lost 7 bases, with 18 bases between them. The chain's CDR3 is CASSVFQDTSEKLFF. The CDR3 DNA sequence: TGTGCCAGCTCGGTTTTCCAGGACACCTCTGAAAAACTGTTTTTT.

The rearrangement links TRBV7-2 to TRBJ2-1; 9 bases are a match to TRBD1. With 7 bases clipped from V and 8 bases from J, the junction kept 9 bases outside the gene matches. The CDR3 has 14 amino acids. Germline loops: CDR1 SGHTA, CDR2 FQGNSA. Here the CDR3 reads CASTRDRVGDEQFF. In DNA, the CDR3 is TGTGCCAGCACCCGGGACAGGGTTGGGGATGAGCAGTTCTTC.